This passage covers 26 T cell receptor beta chains from one sample sequenced in a study of sequential checkpoint blockade in melanoma. Treatment described: randomized to nivolumab then ipilimumab (arm A) or the reverse (arm B). Method: immunoSEQ multiplex PCR; TCRdb's copy keeps in-frame clones and lacks some. Of roughly 12,000 clones in the sample, 75% to 80% were seen once. The sample in question was CD8+ T cells sorted from blood (inferred from file names), obtained from a patient given nivolumab and ipilimumab in sequence. Receptors originate from a human donor with melanoma.

The chain employs TRBV30 and TRBJ2-7; D is possibly TRBD1 (5 bases). The germline CDR1 and CDR2 sequences are GTSNPN and SVGIG (reference sequence). The CDR3 spans 14 residues. The V end was cut by 4 bases, the J end by 2 bases, with 15 bases between. This CDR3 is CAWKGQGEAYEQYF. The CDR3 DNA reads as TGTGCCTGGAAGGGGCAGGGCGAAGCCTACGAGCAGTACTTC. The whole variable domain, remainder taken from reference TRBV30 and TRBJ2-7, is SQTIHQWPATLVQPVGSPLSLECTVEGTSNPNLYWYRQAAGRGLQLLFYSVGIGQISSEVPQNLSASRPQDRQFILSSKKLLLSDSGFYLCAWKGQGEAYEQYFGPGTRLTVT.

The count of this clone is one. V is TRBV2 and J is TRBJ2-5; D perhaps matches TRBD1 (5 bases). Trimming stripped 3 bases from V and 7 bases from J, with 15 bases between. Germline V CDR1 and CDR2: SNHLY, FYNNEI. This CDR3 has 14 amino acids. The CDR3: CASSDSGIMGTQYF. CDR3 sequence (DNA): TGTGCCAGCAGTGACTCAGGGATTATGGGGACCCAGTACTTC.

The chain joins TRBV9 to TRBJ1-1; TRBD1 matches at 9 bases. The CDR3 spans 13 residues. The junction had 9 bases not matched to a gene; V was cut back by 4 bases and J by 11 bases. Germline V gives CDR1 SGDLS, CDR2 YYNGEE. CDR3 in amino acids: CASSSPGTGYAFF. CDR3 nucleotide sequence: TGTGCCAGCAGCAGTCCCGGGACAGGGTACGCTTTCTTT.

The J gene is TRBJ1-1, the V gene TRBV6-5; a possible D gene is TRBD1 (5 bases). CDR3 length: 15 residues. Germline CDR1 MNHEY, CDR2 SVGAGI. V lost 6 bases and J 1 base, leaving 15 bases between the germline ends. Here the CDR3 reads CASSLTTVPNTEAFF. The CDR3 DNA reads as TGTGCCAGCAGCTTGACGACAGTTCCGAACACTGAAGCTTTCTTT.

This chain connects TRBV9 to TRBJ2-7, with a possible D match to TRBD1 (6 bases). V dropped 4 bases and J dropped 7 bases, with 24 bases sitting between them. Looked up from germline, CDR1 is SGDLS and CDR2 is YYNGEE. The CDR3 sequence is 16 residues long. The CDR3 coding sequence is TGTGCCAGCAGCACAGATACAGGGTCCCCTTTCGTTGAGCAGTACTTC. Its protein product is CASSTDTGSPFVEQYF. The whole variable domain, filled in from reference TRBV9 and TRBJ2-7, reads DSGVTQTPKHLITATGQRVTLRCSPRSGDLSVYWYQQSLDQGLQFLIQYYNGEERAKGNILERFSAQQFPDLHSELNLSSLELGDSALYFCASSTDTGSPFVEQYFGPGTRLTVT.

This rearrangement joins TRBV29-1 to TRBJ2-7; no clear D. The V end was cut by 1 base, the J end by 1 base, with 8 bases between. CDR1 SQVTM and CDR2 ANQGSEA come from the germline V gene. CDR3 length: 13 amino acids. In nucleotides, the CDR3 is TGCAGCGTTGAAGCGACGGAGTCCTACGAGCAGTACTTC. As protein: CSVEATESYEQYF.

The chain links TRBV29-1 to TRBJ1-2; D might be TRBD1 (5 bases). The V end was cut by 0 bases, the J end by 3 bases, with 14 bases between. Germline loops: CDR1 SQVTM, CDR2 ANQGSEA. The CDR3 covers 15 residues. The CDR3 DNA is TGCAGCGTTGAAGACGCAGGGTGGTATGACTATGGCTACACCTTC. Translated, it gives CSVEDAGWYDYGYTF.

In this sample, this clone turned up a few times. The chain is built from TRBV7-7 and TRBJ1-1; possibly TRBD1 for D (6 bases). The V gene's germline CDR1 is SSHAT and CDR2 FNYEAQ (reference sequence). The V end lost 5 bases, the J end lost 3 bases, and 10 bases lay between the germline ends. The CDR3 covers 13 residues. In nucleotides, the CDR3 is TGTGCCAGCAGCCAGGGGACGGACACTGAAGCTTTCTTT. Its protein is CASSQGTDTEAFF.

V usage is TRBV7-8 and J usage is TRBJ2-2; 8 nucleotides match TRBD1. Germline assignment: CDR1 SGHVS and CDR2 FQNEAQ. J gave up 3 bases and V 7 bases, and 10 bases lay outside the gene matches. The length of the CDR3 is 16 residues. The CDR3 DNA is TGTGCCAGCACCCCGGACAGGGAAGTTTACACCGGGGAGCTGTTTTTT. Its translation is CASTPDREVYTGELFF. Drawing the rest from reference TRBV7-8 and TRBJ2-2, the complete variable domain is GAGVSQSPRYKVAKRGQDVALRCDPISGHVSLFWYQQALGQGPEFLTYFQNEAQLDKSGLPSDRFFAERPEGSVSTLKIQRTQQEDSAVYLCASTPDREVYTGELFFGEGSRLTVL.

This clone rates as medium-sized. The J gene is TRBJ2-1, the V gene TRBV7-6; 7 bases are shared with TRBD2. The CDR3 has 16 amino acids. Germline V gene data show CDR1 as SGHVS and CDR2 as FNYEAQ. The J segment lost 3 bases and the V segment lost 7 bases, leaving 12 bases of the junction unmatched. The CDR3 region is CASIPHGLADYNEQFF. The CDR3 DNA reads TGTGCCAGCATCCCCCACGGCCTAGCGGACTACAATGAGCAGTTCTTC.

This chain connects TRBV7-7 to TRBJ2-2; D is possibly TRBD2 (6 bases). Germline CDR1 and CDR2: SSHAT and FNYEAQ (reference sequence). The length of the CDR3 is 12 residues. The V gene lost 3 bases and the J gene lost 7 bases, with 6 bases spanning the gap. This CDR3 is CASSFGSGELFF. Written as DNA, the CDR3 is TGTGCCAGCAGCTTCGGGAGCGGGGAGCTGTTTTTT.

This clone was observed a single time. A junction boundary mismatches the germline segment, possibly from a read error. The chain links TRBV5-1 to TRBJ1-5; D is uncertain. Germline loops: CDR1 SGHRS, CDR2 YFSETQ. This CDR3 comprises 12 residues. CDR3 protein: CASSLGPGPQHF. CDR3 in DNA: TGTGCCAGCAGCTTGGGCCCAGGGCCCCAGCATTTT.

The V gene is TRBV7-6, the J gene TRBJ1-2; D may be TRBD1 (6 bases). This CDR3 has 15 residues. V shed 5 bases and J shed 3 bases, with 16 bases lying between them. CDR1 SGHVS and CDR2 FNYEAQ come from the germline V gene. CDR3 nucleotides: TGTGCCAGCAGCCAAGGCGGGGGCGCGCACTATGGCTACACCTTC. Its protein product is CASSQGGGAHYGYTF.

The gene calls are TRBV5-4 and TRBJ2-7; TRBD1 matches at 9 bases. CDR1 and CDR2 from the germline V gene are SGHNT and YYREEE (reference sequence). J gave up 0 bases and V 4 bases, and 5 bases lay outside the gene matches. The CDR3 totals 15 residues. CDR3 protein: CASSQRQGVSYEQYF. In DNA form, the CDR3 reads TGTGCCAGCAGCCAACGACAGGGGGTCTCCTACGAGCAGTACTTC. Drawing the rest from reference TRBV5-4 and TRBJ2-7, the complete variable domain is ETGVTQSPTHLIKTRGQQVTLRCSSQSGHNTVSWYQQALGQGPQFIFQYYREEENGRGNFPPRFSGLQFPNYSSELNVNALELDDSALYLCASSQRQGVSYEQYFGPGTRLTVT.

The chain couples TRBV13 to TRBJ1-2; 10 nucleotides agree with TRBD1. Per germline, CDR1 PRHDT and CDR2 FYEKMQ (reference sequence). Trimming at V came to 4 bases and at J to 7 bases, leaving 6 bases not matched to a gene. There are 14 residues in the CDR3. DNA of the CDR3: TGTGCCAGCAGCTCTATGACAGGGGGCTCTGGCTACACCTTC. Translation: CASSSMTGGSGYTF. The full variable domain, its missing parts supplied by reference TRBV13 and TRBJ1-2, is AAGVIQSPRHLIKEKRETATLKCYPIPRHDTVYWYQQGPGQDPQFLISFYEKMQSDKGSIPDRFSAQQFSDYHSELNMSSLELGDSALYFCASSSMTGGSGYTFGSGTRLTVV.

This sequence joins TRBV7-9 and TRBJ1-2, with D perhaps TRBD1 (6 bases). CDR3 length: 16 amino acids. CDR1 and CDR2 (germline): SEHNR, FQNEAQ (reference sequence). The V gene lost 2 bases and the J gene lost 8 bases, with 21 bases spanning the gap. The CDR3 loop reads CASSLLDGGLRVGYTF. The CDR3 DNA is TGTGCCAGCAGCTTACTTGATGGGGGCCTCCGGGTCGGCTACACCTTC.

Here the CDR3 DNA reads TGTGCCAGCAGTTTAGCGGGGGAATACAATGAGCAGTTCTTC. It yields the protein CASSLAGEYNEQFF. V usage is TRBV27 and J usage is TRBJ2-1, with 7 bases identical to TRBD2. The trim removed 2 bases at V and 4 bases at J, leaving 2 bases unmatched. Per the germline V gene, CDR1 is MNHEY and CDR2 is SMNVEV (reference sequence). The CDR3 loop spans 14 amino acids.

The chain recombines TRBV27 with TRBJ2-2; D is undetermined. This CDR3 comprises 14 residues. Germline V gene sequence: CDR1 MNHEY, CDR2 SMNVEV (reference sequence). The ends were cut back, 4 bases at V and 1 base at J, with 7 bases in the middle. The CDR3 DNA reads TGTGCCAGCAGTTCCTTAATGAACACCGGGGAGCTGTTTTTT. Its protein is CASSSLMNTGELFF.

This sequence joins TRBV6-1 and TRBJ1-4, with TRBD1 identical over 8 bases. CDR1 and CDR2 (germline): MNHNS, SASEGT. Unmatched junction bases numbered 6, after V lost 6 bases and J lost 3 bases. There are 15 residues in the CDR3. The CDR3: CASSVSGQANEKLFF. The DNA of the CDR3 is TGTGCCAGCAGCGTATCGGGACAGGCTAATGAAAAACTGTTTTTT.

J is TRBJ2-7 and V is TRBV5-1; 7 bases match TRBD2. Germline-derived CDR1 and CDR2 are SGHRS and YFSETQ. The CDR3 has 15 amino acids. V lost 0 bases, J lost 2 bases, and 5 bases stayed unmatched. CDR3 bases: TGCGCCAGCAGCTTGGGCGGGGGAACAACCTACGAGCAGTACTTC. Protein: CASSLGGGTTYEQYF.

The rearrangement links TRBV4-1 to TRBJ2-7; weak D call: TRBD1 (6 bases). The ends were cut back, 2 bases at V and 3 bases at J, with 20 bases in the middle. The germline CDR1 and CDR2 sequences are MGHRA and YSYEKL. The CDR3 contains 17 residues. CDR3 amino acids: CASSQNPGTSPFYEQYF. For the CDR3, the DNA is TGCGCCAGCAGCCAAAACCCCGGGACATCTCCGTTCTACGAGCAGTACTTC.

The J gene is TRBJ1-4, the V gene TRBV27; TRBD1 agrees at 8 bases. The V gene end was trimmed by 6 bases and the J gene end by 8 bases; junction bases not matched to a gene: 8. The CDR3 length is 14 residues. Germline V CDR1 and CDR2: MNHEY, SMNVEV (reference sequence). CDR3 sequence (DNA): TGTGCCAGCAGCCCGGACAGGGTCGGGGAAAAACTGTTTTTT. Translated: CASSPDRVGEKLFF.

This rearrangement joins TRBV7-7 to TRBJ2-7; 7 bases align to TRBD1. J lost 3 bases, V lost 1 base, and 6 bases had no gene match. This CDR3 comprises 15 residues. The V gene's germline CDR1 is SSHAT and CDR2 FNYEAQ (reference sequence). The CDR3 DNA is TGTGCCAGCAGCTTAGGGACAGGCCCTTACTACGAGCAGTACTTC. This encodes CASSLGTGPYYEQYF.

This rearrangement joins TRBV19 to TRBJ1-1; 8 nucleotides align to TRBD1. The CDR3 is 14 residues long. The germline V gene encodes CDR1 LNHDA and CDR2 SQIVND (reference sequence). The V and J ends lost 1 base and 4 bases, in that order; junction bases with no gene match: 2. As DNA, the CDR3 is TGTGCCAGTAGTATAGGGACAGGGACCACTGAAGCTTTCTTT. Translation: CASSIGTGTTEAFF.

The V gene is TRBV2, the J gene TRBJ1-6; the D is unclear. The germline gives CDR1 SNHLY, CDR2 FYNNEI. The V end lost 2 bases, the J end lost 4 bases, and 12 bases lay between the germline ends. The CDR3 sequence is 16 residues long. CDR3 DNA: TGTGCCAGCAGTGAACGGTCCCCAATGTATAATTCACCCCTCCACTTT. Amino acids: CASSERSPMYNSPLHF.

The rearrangement links TRBV28 to TRBJ2-3; 11 nucleotides match TRBD2. The CDR3 covers 16 residues. CDR1 and CDR2 from the germline V gene are MDHEN and SYDVKM. V shed 5 bases and J 10 bases; nucleotides not matched to a gene: 14. CDR3 DNA sequence: TGTGCCAGCAGTCCTCCCCTACTAGCGGGGGCCCCATCGCAGTATTTT. It specifies CASSPPLLAGAPSQYF.